Below, 9 T cell receptor beta chains from the same sample are listed, as sequenced in a study of T cells in Graves' hyperthyroidism and ophthalmopathy. From RNA transcripts, TCR beta CDR3 regions were amplified. The HTBI primer set drove a first-round RT-PCR of the TCR CDR3. TCRdb itself ran the multiplex PCR reads through MiXCR, one entry per CDR3 protein. Of 700,000 to 950,000 distinct CDR3 sequences in the sample, around a third were seen once. Sequencing input: blood. These receptor sequences come from a woman aged 40 to 49 with Graves' hyperthyroidism.

The chain joins TRBV9 to TRBJ1-1; 7 bases match TRBD1. V lost 4 bases, J lost 8 bases, and 5 bases stayed unmatched. CDR1 is SGDLS, CDR2 YYNGEE, per germline. CDR3 length equals 12 residues. CDR3 sequence: CASSPADREAFF. CDR3 sequence (DNA): TGTGCCAGCAGCCCAGCGGACAGGGAAGCTTTCTTT.

The chain recombines TRBV7-3 with TRBJ2-5, with 13 bases lining up with TRBD2. This CDR3 is 14 amino acids long. Unmatched junction bases numbered 2, after V lost 5 bases and J lost 5 bases. Germline CDR1 is SGHTA and CDR2 is FQGTGA. CDR3 coding DNA: TGTGCCAGCAGCGGGGGACTAGCGGGGGAGACCCAGTACTTC. Translated, it gives CASSGGLAGETQYF.

This clonotype has at least ten counts. The chain is built from TRBV11-2 and TRBJ2-7; possibly TRBD1 or TRBD2 for D (5 bases each). CDR3 length equals 13 residues. CDR1 and CDR2 (germline): SGHAT, FQNNGV. The CDR3 loop is CATRRSGAYEQYF. The CDR3 DNA reads as TGTGCTACTAGACGGTCTGGGGCGTACGAGCAGTACTTC.

This clonotype was counted at least ten times. This chain joins TRBV29-1 and TRBJ1-1; tentative D call: TRBD1 (5 bases). This CDR3 has 17 amino acids. Germline V lookup: CDR1 SQVTM, CDR2 ANQGSEA. V was pared by 5 bases and J by 3 bases, with 25 bases between. In nucleotides, the CDR3 is TGCAGCGTTCTCACGGGAGGGGCGAGTGATGTTGACACTGAAGCTTTCTTT. Translation gives CSVLTGGASDVDTEAFF.

The genes are TRBV6-5 and TRBJ1-5; a weak D match, TRBD1 (6 bases). CDR1 and CDR2 from the germline V gene are MNHEY and SVGAGI. Trimming shortened V by 6 bases and J by 4 bases, and 19 bases separated the two germline ends. The CDR3 runs 16 residues. The CDR3 sequence is CASRPLTGIRNQPQHF. CDR3 bases: TGTGCCAGCAGACCTCTTACAGGGATCCGAAATCAGCCCCAGCATTTT.

The rearrangement joins TRBV2 to TRBJ2-2, with D tentatively TRBD1 (6 bases). The length of the CDR3 is 16 residues. V lost 3 bases and J 1 base, leaving 12 bases between the germline ends. The germline gives CDR1 SNHLY, CDR2 FYNNEI. The CDR3 here is CASSEAGTMNTGELFF. The CDR3 region has the DNA TGTGCCAGCAGTGAGGCCGGGACAATGAACACCGGGGAGCTGTTTTTT.

In this sample, this clonotype turned up once. The J gene is TRBJ1-2, the V gene TRBV2, with D unclear. The germline V gene has CDR1 SNHLY and CDR2 FYNNEI. The CDR3 extends over 15 amino acids. Trimming removed 6 bases from V and 0 bases from J, with 14 bases in between. The CDR3 nucleotides are TGTGCCAGCAGAATCTCCGAGGGTTCTAACTATGGCTACACCTTC. It yields the protein CASRISEGSNYGYTF.

Comment on this clonotype: A single base separates this from a much larger clone, so it may be a read error. This chain links TRBV29-1 with TRBJ1-1; possibly TRBD1 for D (5 bases). CDR1 SQVTM and CDR2 ANQGSEA come from the germline V gene. Trimming took 2 bases from V and 5 from J, leaving 12 bases between them. The CDR3 covers 13 residues. CDR3 sequence reads: CSVELSWGTEAFF. DNA for the CDR3: TGCAGCGTTGAACTCTCATGGGGGACTGAAGCTTTCTTT.

V is TRBV7-2 and J is TRBJ1-1, with 7 nucleotides matching TRBD1. Germline values: CDR1 SGHTA, CDR2 FQGNSA. V was pared by 1 base and J by 4 bases, with 6 bases of the junction left unmatched. The CDR3 covers 15 residues. The CDR3: CASSLGTGLFTEAFF. CDR3 DNA: TGTGCCAGCAGCTTAGGGACAGGACTATTCACTGAAGCTTTCTTT.